A single sample gave rise to the 8 T cell receptor beta chains below, sequenced in a study of T cells in Graves' hyperthyroidism and ophthalmopathy. RNA transcripts gave rise to amplified TCR beta CDR3 regions. Carried out on the TCR CDR3, a first-round RT-PCR used the HTBI primer set. TCRdb fed the multiplex PCR reads into MiXCR, producing one record per CDR3 protein. This sample carries 490,000 or so distinct CDR3 sequences, over 35% of them seen once, and the ten largest clones take roughly 45%. Sample: peripheral blood or thyroid tissue (not recorded which). The receptors originated from an adult woman with Graves' disease, either hyperthyroidism or ophthalmopathy (not recorded which).

V and J are TRBV7-9 and TRBJ2-3; D is possibly TRBD1 (6 bases). Germline-derived CDR1 and CDR2 are SEHNR and FQNEAQ (reference sequence). V was clipped by 2 bases and J by 1 base, with 13 bases between them. The CDR3 runs 16 residues. The CDR3, as DNA: TGTGCCAGCAGCTTACTCCCGAGACAGGGCACAGATACGCAGTATTTT. Its translation is CASSLLPRQGTDTQYF.

The CDR3 reads CASSRTPAGYFSGANVLTF. The CDR3 coding sequence is TGTGCCAGCAGCCGAACCCCAGCCGGGTACTTCTCCGGGGCCAACGTCCTGACTTTC. This chain uses TRBV9 with TRBJ2-6, with D unresolved. Trimming took off 4 bases at V and 4 bases at J, with 24 bases between the two ends. Germline-derived CDR1 and CDR2 are SGDLS and YYNGEE. The CDR3 extends over 19 amino acids.

The chain joins TRBV6-1 to TRBJ1-2, with D possibly being TRBD1 (5 bases). The CDR3 runs 14 residues. The V end lost 0 bases, the J end lost 2 bases, and 7 bases lay between the germline ends. Germline CDR1 and CDR2: MNHNS and SASEGT. CDR3: CASSEAGGNYGYTF. CDR3 DNA sequence: TGTGCCAGCAGTGAAGCGGGGGGGAACTATGGCTACACCTTC.

This chain connects TRBV20-1 to TRBJ2-7, with a weak D call TRBD1 (6 bases). V shed 0 bases and J shed 4 bases, with 13 bases lying between them. The V gene's germline CDR1 is DFQATT and CDR2 SNEGSKA (reference sequence). This CDR3 is 14 amino acids long. The CDR3 nucleotides are TGCAGTGCTAGAGATACAGGGTCCGATTACGAGCAGTACTTC. Its translation is CSARDTGSDYEQYF.

This clonotype has just a few counts. This chain uses TRBV19 with TRBJ1-2; no clear D gene. V was cut by 6 bases and J by 8 bases, with 13 bases left in between. The V gene's germline CDR1 is LNHDA and CDR2 SQIVND (reference sequence). This CDR3 region has 12 residues. CDR3 DNA sequence: TGTGCCAGTAGCACAGCCTCCGGGGGCTACACCTTC. It translates to CASSTASGGYTF.

Many counts were recorded for this clonotype. V gene TRBV4-1 combines with J gene TRBJ2-5; 8 positions agree with TRBD2. The CDR3 contains 15 residues. V lost 0 bases to trimming and J lost 5 bases; unmatched junction nucleotides: 5. Germline CDR1 is MGHRA and CDR2 is YSYEKL. This CDR3 reads CASSQDQRGMETQYF. CDR3 coding DNA: TGCGCCAGCAGCCAAGATCAGCGGGGGATGGAGACCCAGTACTTC.

The chain couples TRBV7-9 to TRBJ1-2, with D perhaps TRBD1 (6 bases). Germline loops: CDR1 SEHNR, CDR2 FQNEAQ (reference sequence). The CDR3 totals 13 residues. Trimming left V 7 bases short and J 5 bases short, with 14 bases between. The CDR3 DNA sequence: TGTGCCAGCACCTCGGGGCAGGGGTATGGCTACACCTTC. Residues: CASTSGQGYGYTF.

This chain connects TRBV25-1 to TRBJ1-2; 11 bases are a match to TRBD1. CDR1 MGHDK and CDR2 SYGVNS come from the germline V gene. The V and J ends lost 8 bases and 8 bases, in that order; junction bases with no gene match: 10. This CDR3 has 14 residues. The CDR3 loop reads CASQLGQGDRGYTF. CDR3 DNA: TGTGCCAGCCAATTGGGACAGGGGGATCGGGGCTACACCTTC.